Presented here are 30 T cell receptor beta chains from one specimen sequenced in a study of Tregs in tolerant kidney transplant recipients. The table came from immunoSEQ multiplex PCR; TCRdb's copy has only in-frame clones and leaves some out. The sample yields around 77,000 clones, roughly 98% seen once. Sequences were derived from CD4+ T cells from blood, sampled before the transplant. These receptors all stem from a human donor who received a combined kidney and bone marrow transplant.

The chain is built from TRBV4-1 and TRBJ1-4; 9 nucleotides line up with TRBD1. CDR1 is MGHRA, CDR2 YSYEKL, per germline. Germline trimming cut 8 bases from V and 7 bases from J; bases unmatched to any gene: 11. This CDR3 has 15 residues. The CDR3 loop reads CASRGQGVKSEKLFF. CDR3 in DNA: TGCGCCAGCCGGGGACAGGGAGTGAAAAGTGAAAAACTGTTTTTT.

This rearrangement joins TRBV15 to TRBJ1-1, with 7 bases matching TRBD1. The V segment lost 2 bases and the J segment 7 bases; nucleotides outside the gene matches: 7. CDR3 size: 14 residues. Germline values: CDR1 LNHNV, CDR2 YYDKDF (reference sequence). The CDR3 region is CATSRPRDRVEAFF. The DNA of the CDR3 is TGTGCCACCAGCAGACCCCGCGACAGGGTTGAAGCTTTCTTT.

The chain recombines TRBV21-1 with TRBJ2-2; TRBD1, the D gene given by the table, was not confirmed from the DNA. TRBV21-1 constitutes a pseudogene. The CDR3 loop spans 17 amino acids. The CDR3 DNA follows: TGTGCCAGCAGCCAACAGCCAAGGACAGGGAAGGCCGGGGAGCTGTTTTTT. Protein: CASSQQPRTGKAGELFF.

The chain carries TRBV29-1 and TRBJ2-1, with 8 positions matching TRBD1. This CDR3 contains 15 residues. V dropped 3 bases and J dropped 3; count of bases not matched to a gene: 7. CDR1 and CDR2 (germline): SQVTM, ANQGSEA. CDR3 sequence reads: CSVDRGRGLYNEQFF. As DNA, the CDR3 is TGCAGCGTTGATAGGGGCAGGGGGCTCTACAATGAGCAGTTCTTC.

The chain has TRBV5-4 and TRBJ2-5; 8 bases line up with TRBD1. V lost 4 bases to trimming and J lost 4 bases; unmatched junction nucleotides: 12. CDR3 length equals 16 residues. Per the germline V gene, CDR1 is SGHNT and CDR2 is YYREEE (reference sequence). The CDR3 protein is CASSQGQGSWPETQYF. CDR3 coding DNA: TGTGCCAGCAGCCAAGGACAGGGCAGTTGGCCAGAGACCCAGTACTTC.

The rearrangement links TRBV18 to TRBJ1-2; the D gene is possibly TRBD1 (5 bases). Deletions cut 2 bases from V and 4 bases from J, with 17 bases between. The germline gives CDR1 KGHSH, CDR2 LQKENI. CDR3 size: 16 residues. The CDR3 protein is CASSPATGEGGYGYTF. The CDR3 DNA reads TGTGCCAGCTCACCAGCAACGGGGGAGGGCGGCTATGGCTACACCTTC.

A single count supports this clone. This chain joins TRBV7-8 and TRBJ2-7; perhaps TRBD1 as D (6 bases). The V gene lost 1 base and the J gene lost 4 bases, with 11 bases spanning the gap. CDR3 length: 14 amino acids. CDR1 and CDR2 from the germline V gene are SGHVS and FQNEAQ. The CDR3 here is CASSLGNRGYEQYF. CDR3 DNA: TGTGCCAGCAGCTTAGGTAATAGGGGGTACGAGCAGTACTTC.

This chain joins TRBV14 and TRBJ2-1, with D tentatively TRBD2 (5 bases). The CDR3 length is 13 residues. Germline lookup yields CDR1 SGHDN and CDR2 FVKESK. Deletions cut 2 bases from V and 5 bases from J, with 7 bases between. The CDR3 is CASSQTGDNEQFF. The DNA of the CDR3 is TGTGCCAGCAGCCAAACCGGGGACAATGAGCAGTTCTTC.

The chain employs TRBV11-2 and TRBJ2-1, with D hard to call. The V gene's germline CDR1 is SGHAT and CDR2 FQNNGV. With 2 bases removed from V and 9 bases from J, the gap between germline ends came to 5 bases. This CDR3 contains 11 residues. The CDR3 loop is CASSLSSEQFF. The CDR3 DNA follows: TGTGCCAGCAGCTTATCATCTGAGCAGTTCTTC.

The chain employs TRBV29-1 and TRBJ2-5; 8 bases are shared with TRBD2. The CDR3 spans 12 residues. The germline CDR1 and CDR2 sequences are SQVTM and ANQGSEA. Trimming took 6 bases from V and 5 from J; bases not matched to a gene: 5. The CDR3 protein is CSVLGGAETQYF. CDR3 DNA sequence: TGCAGCGTCCTCGGGGGGGCGGAGACCCAGTACTTC.

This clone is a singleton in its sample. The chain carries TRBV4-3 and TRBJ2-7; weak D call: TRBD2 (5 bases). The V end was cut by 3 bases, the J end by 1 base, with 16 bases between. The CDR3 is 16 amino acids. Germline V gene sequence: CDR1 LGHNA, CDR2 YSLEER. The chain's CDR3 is CASSQAEATGSYEQYF. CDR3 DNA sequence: TGCGCCAGCAGCCAGGCTGAAGCGACGGGGTCCTACGAGCAGTACTTC.

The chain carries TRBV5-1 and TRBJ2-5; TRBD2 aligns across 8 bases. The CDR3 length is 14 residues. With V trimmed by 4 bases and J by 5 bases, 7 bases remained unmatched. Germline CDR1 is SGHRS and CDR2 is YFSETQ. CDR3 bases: TGCGCCAGCAGCCTAACCCTAGCGGGTGAGACCCAGTACTTC. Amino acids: CASSLTLAGETQYF.

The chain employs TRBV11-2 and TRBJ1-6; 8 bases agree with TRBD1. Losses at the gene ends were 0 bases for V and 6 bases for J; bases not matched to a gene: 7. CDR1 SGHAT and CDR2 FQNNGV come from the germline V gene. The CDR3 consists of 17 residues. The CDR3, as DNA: TGTGCCAGCAGCTTAGAGGTCGGGACAGGACTTAATTCACCCCTCCACTTT. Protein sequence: CASSLEVGTGLNSPLHF.

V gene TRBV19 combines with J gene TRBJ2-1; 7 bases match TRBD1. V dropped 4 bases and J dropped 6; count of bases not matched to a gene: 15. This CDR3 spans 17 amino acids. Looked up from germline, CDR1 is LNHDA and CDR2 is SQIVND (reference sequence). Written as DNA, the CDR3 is TGTGCCAGTAGTACAGGGGGTCTGACTATGAGTTCCAATGAGCAGTTCTTC. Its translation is CASSTGGLTMSSNEQFF.

In DNA form, the CDR3 reads TGTGCCAGCTCACCACCTCCTAGCGTTGGTGAGCAGTTCTTC. Translation gives CASSPPPSVGEQFF. This chain joins TRBV18 and TRBJ2-1; TRBD2 is a possible D gene (6 bases). The ends were cut back, 0 bases at V and 9 bases at J, with 12 bases in the middle. Germline V CDR1 and CDR2: KGHSH, LQKENI. This CDR3 is built from 14 residues.

CDR3 protein: CSVEWTGRKNTEAFF. The CDR3 bases are TGCAGCGTAGAATGGACAGGGAGAAAGAACACTGAAGCTTTCTTT. This sequence joins TRBV29-1 and TRBJ1-1, with 8 bases fitting TRBD1. V lost 6 bases and J lost 1; bases outside the gene matches: 10. There are 15 residues in the CDR3. Germline V CDR1 and CDR2: SQVTM, ANQGSEA.

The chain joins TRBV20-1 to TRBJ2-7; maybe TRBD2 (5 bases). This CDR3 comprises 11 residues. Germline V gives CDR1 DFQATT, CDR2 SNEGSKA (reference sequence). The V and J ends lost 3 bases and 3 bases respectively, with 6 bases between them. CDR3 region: CSASGVYEQYF. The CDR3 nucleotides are TGCAGTGCTAGCGGGGTCTACGAGCAGTACTTC.

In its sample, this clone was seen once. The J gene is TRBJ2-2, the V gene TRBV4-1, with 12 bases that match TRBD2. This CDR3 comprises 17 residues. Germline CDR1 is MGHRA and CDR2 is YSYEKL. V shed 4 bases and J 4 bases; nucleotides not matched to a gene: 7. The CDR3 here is CASSPQTSGSRTGELFF. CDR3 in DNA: TGCGCCAGCAGCCCTCAGACTAGCGGGAGCCGCACCGGGGAGCTGTTTTTT.

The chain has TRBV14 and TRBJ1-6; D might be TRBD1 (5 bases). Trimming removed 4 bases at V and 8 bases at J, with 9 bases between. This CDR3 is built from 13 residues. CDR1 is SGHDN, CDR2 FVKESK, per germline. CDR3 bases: TGTGCCAGCAGCCGGGCAGGGTATTCACCCCTCCACTTT. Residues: CASSRAGYSPLHF.

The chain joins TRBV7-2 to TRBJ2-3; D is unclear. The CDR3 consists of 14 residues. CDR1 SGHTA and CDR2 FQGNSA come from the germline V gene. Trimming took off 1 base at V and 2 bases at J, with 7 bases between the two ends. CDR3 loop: CASSLGLYTDTQYF. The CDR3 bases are TGTGCCAGCAGCTTAGGACTTTACACAGATACGCAGTATTTT.

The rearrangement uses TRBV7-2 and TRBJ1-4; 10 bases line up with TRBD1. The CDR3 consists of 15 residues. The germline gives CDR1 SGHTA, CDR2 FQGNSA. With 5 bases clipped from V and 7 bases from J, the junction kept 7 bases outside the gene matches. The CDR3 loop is CASSRSGTGVEKLFF. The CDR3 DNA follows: TGTGCCAGCAGCCGGTCCGGGACAGGGGTTGAAAAACTGTTTTTT.

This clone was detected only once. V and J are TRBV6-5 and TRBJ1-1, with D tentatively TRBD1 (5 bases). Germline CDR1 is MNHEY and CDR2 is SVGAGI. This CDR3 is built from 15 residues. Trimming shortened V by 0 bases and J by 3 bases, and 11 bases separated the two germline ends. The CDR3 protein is CASSYSRGRDTEAFF. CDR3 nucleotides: TGTGCCAGCAGTTACTCTAGGGGTCGGGACACTGAAGCTTTCTTT.

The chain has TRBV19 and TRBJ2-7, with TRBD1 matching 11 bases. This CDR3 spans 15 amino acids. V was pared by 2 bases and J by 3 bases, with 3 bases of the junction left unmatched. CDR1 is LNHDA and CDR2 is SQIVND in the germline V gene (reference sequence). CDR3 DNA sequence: TGTGCCAGTAGTATAAAAGGGACAGGGGGCTACGAGCAGTACTTC. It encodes CASSIKGTGGYEQYF.

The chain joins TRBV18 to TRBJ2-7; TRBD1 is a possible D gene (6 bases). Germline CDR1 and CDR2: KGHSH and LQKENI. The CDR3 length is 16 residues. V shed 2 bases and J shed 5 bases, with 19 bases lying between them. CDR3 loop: CASSPNLLGAGDEQYF. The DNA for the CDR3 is TGTGCCAGCTCACCAAATCTGTTGGGGGCAGGCGACGAGCAGTACTTC.

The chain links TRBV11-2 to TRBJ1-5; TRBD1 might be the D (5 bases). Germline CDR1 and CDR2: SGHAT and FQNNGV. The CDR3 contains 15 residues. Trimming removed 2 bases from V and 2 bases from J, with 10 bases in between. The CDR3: CASSLQGLGNQPQHF. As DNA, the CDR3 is TGTGCCAGCAGCTTACAGGGCTTGGGCAATCAGCCCCAGCATTTT.

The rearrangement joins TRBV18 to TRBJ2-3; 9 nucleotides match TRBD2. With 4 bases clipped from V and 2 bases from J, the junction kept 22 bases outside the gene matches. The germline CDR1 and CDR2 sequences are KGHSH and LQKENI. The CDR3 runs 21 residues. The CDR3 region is CASSLYSGTAPSSGTTDTQYF. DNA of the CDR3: TGTGCCAGCTCACTGTACTCCGGGACAGCCCCTTCTAGCGGGACCACAGATACGCAGTATTTT.

This chain's CDR3 is CASSSVTYSDSYYGYTF. For the CDR3, the DNA is TGTGCCAGCAGCTCTGTCACTTACAGCGACAGCTACTATGGCTACACCTTC. This chain joins TRBV5-4 and TRBJ1-2; D might be TRBD1 (5 bases). The length of the CDR3 is 17 residues. Germline V gene lookup returns CDR1 SGHNT and CDR2 YYREEE (reference sequence). V was trimmed by 3 bases and J by 3 bases, leaving 21 bases between them.

The DNA for the CDR3 is TGTGCCATACGGAGGTACAATCAGCCCCAGCATTTT. It is translated as CAIRRYNQPQHF. The J gene is TRBJ1-5, the V gene TRBV28; D is undetermined. This CDR3 has 12 amino acids. The V gene's germline CDR1 is MDHEN and CDR2 SYDVKM. Trimming shortened V by 10 bases and J by 3 bases, and 10 bases separated the two germline ends.

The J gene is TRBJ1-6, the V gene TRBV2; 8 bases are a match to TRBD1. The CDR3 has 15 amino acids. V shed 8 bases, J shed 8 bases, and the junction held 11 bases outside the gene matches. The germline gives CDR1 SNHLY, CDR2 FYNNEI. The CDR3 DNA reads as TGTGCCAGCTCACCGGACAGGGCTTTTGATTCACCCCTCCACTTT. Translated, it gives CASSPDRAFDSPLHF.

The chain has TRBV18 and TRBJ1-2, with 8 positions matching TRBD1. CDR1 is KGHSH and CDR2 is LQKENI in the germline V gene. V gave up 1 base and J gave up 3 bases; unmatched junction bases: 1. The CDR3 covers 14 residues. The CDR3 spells CASSPQQGDYGYTF. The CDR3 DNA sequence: TGTGCCAGCTCACCACAACAGGGGGACTATGGCTACACCTTC. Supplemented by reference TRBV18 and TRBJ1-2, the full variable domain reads NAGVMQNPRHLVRRRGQEARLRCSPMKGHSHVYWYRQLPEEGLKFMVYLQKENIIDESGMPKERFSAEFPKEGPSILRIQQVVRGDSAAYFCASSPQQGDYGYTFGSGTRLTVV.